The clone carrying this T cell receptor (beta chain) was seen ten or more times. Specified time point: persistent/refractory GD, antithyroid drugs over 5 years with positive TRAb. The TCR library used RNA extracted from PBMCs. This specimen comes from a study of regulatory T cells in long-lasting Graves disease. The trim removed 2 bases at V and 0 bases at J, leaving 5 bases unmatched. This CDR3 comprises 16 residues. Combining iRepertoire HTBI primers with Arm-PCR of CDR3 regions, the authors built TCR beta libraries. TCRdb used MiXCR to reprocess the multiplex PCR reads, holding one entry per CDR3 protein. The table shows approximately 400,000 distinct CDR3 sequences, with roughly 25% occurring only once.

The sequencing used peripheral blood mononuclear cells (PBMCs), collected when the disease was refractory, from a patient treated with antithyroid drugs. The receptor was isolated from a woman in her thirties or forties with Graves disease. This chain links TRBV12-3 or TRBV12-4 with TRBJ2-7; 9 bases are shared with TRBD1. Here the CDR3 reads CASSLRGTGTSYEQYF. CDR3 in DNA: TGTGCCAGCAGTTTACGAGGGACAGGGACCTCCTACGAGCAGTACTTC.